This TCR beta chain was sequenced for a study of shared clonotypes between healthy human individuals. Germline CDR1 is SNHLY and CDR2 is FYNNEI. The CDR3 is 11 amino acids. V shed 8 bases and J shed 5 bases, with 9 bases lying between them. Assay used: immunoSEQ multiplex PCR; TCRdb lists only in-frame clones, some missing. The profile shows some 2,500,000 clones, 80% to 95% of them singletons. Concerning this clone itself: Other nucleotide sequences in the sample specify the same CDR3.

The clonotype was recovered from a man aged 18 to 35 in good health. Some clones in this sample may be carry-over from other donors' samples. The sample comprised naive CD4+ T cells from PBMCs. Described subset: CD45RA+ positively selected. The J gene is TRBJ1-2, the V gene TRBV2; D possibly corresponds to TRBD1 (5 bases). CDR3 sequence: CASWGGYGYTF. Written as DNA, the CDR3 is TGTGCCAGCTGGGGGGGGTATGGCTACACCTTC.